The 13 T cell receptor beta chains in this list originate from one sample, sequenced in a study of blood T cell repertoires in COVID-19. The repertoire was sequenced with immunoSEQ multiplex PCR; TCRdb's copy has only in-frame clones and lacks some. Among 95,000 to 150,000 clones, less than 90% were seen once, and the ten largest hold around 9.9%. Specimen: peripheral blood. The receptors were sampled from a man of 80 years or more with acute or convalescent COVID-19.

This chain joins TRBV6-5 and TRBJ1-3; D ambiguous. V was clipped by 4 bases and J by 0 bases, with 10 bases between them. The germline CDR1 and CDR2 sequences are MNHEY and SVGAGI. CDR3 length: 15 residues. This chain's CDR3 is CASSSPESSGNTIYF. Here the CDR3 DNA reads TGTGCCAGCAGTTCCCCCGAGTCCTCTGGAAACACCATATATTTT.

The CDR3 reads CASSFWAGDYEQYF. CDR3 sequence (DNA): TGTGCCAGCAGCTTCTGGGCGGGAGACTACGAGCAGTACTTC. The genes are TRBV13 and TRBJ2-7; the match to TRBD2 covers 7 bases. J was trimmed by 3 bases and V by 3 bases; bases with no gene match: 5. The CDR3 runs to 14 residues. Germline-derived CDR1 and CDR2 are PRHDT and FYEKMQ (reference sequence).

The V and J genes are TRBV27 and TRBJ1-2; D remains ambiguous. CDR1 is MNHEY and CDR2 is SMNVEV in the germline V gene (reference sequence). CDR3 length equals 14 residues. V lost 2 bases, J lost 7 bases, and 14 bases lay in between. The CDR3 is CASSLPPGIGGYTF. CDR3 nucleotide sequence: TGTGCCAGCAGTTTACCCCCGGGAATTGGTGGCTACACCTTC.

This chain connects TRBV6-5 to TRBJ1-2; D is possibly TRBD1 (6 bases). The ends were cut back, 4 bases at V and 2 bases at J, with 14 bases in the middle. This CDR3 spans 15 amino acids. Per germline, CDR1 MNHEY and CDR2 SVGAGI. The CDR3 DNA is TGTGCCAGCAGTTTCTTTTCGACAGGAAACTATGGCTACACCTTC. Its translation is CASSFFSTGNYGYTF.

The rearrangement links TRBV30 to TRBJ1-6; D call uncertain. Trimming pared 1 base from V and 4 bases from J, leaving 5 bases between. The CDR3 runs 13 residues. In germline, CDR1 is GTSNPN, CDR2 SVGIG (reference sequence). The CDR3 nucleotides are TGTGCCTGGAGTGCAGTTTATAATTCACCCCTCCACTTT. Protein sequence: CAWSAVYNSPLHF.

In this sample, this clone turned up once. The chain links TRBV5-4 to TRBJ1-2; weak D call: TRBD1 (6 bases). This CDR3 has 13 residues. Deletions cut 4 bases from V and 5 bases from J, with 12 bases between. CDR1 is SGHNT and CDR2 is YYREEE in the germline V gene (reference sequence). In nucleotides, the CDR3 is TGTGCCAGCAGCATACAGGGACTATATGGCTACACCTTC. Residues: CASSIQGLYGYTF.

The chain combines TRBV13 with TRBJ1-1, with 11 positions matching TRBD1. This CDR3 spans 16 amino acids. Unmatched junction bases numbered 9, after V lost 5 bases and J lost 4 bases. Germline values: CDR1 PRHDT, CDR2 FYEKMQ (reference sequence). The CDR3 coding sequence is TGTGCCAGCAGCCTCCTGGGACAGGGGGTGGGCACTGAAGCTTTCTTT. This translates into CASSLLGQGVGTEAFF.

The sample holds one count of this clone. J is TRBJ1-1 and V is TRBV27, with D hard to call. V was shortened by 1 base and J by 1 base, with 10 bases between the two germline ends. CDR3 size: 15 residues. The germline gives CDR1 MNHEY, CDR2 SMNVEV (reference sequence). The CDR3 coding sequence is TGTGCCAGCAGTTTATACCACAGCTCGAACACTGAAGCTTTCTTT. It translates to CASSLYHSSNTEAFF.

This clone was seen a handful of times. This chain uses TRBV4-2 with TRBJ2-1; tentative D call: TRBD2 (7 bases). From germline, CDR1 is LGHNA and CDR2 YNFKEQ. This CDR3 is built from 16 residues. Trimming stripped 4 bases from V and 6 bases from J, with 19 bases between. Here the CDR3 DNA reads TGTGCCAGCAGCCCGAGCGGCGGGGGCCCTCTCAATGAGCAGTTCTTC. It translates to CASSPSGGGPLNEQFF.

This clone was seen once. The gene calls are TRBV11-3 and TRBJ2-1, with TRBD1 matching over 10 bases. Trimming at V came to 5 bases and at J to 4 bases, leaving 5 bases not matched to a gene. The CDR3 is 15 residues long. From germline, CDR1 is SGHNT and CDR2 YENEEA. The CDR3: CASSPGTGEYNEQFF. CDR3 in DNA: TGTGCCAGCAGCCCCGGGACAGGGGAGTACAATGAGCAGTTCTTC.

The chain has TRBV24-1 and TRBJ2-5; 9 bases are a match to TRBD1. This CDR3 is 15 amino acids long. Germline V lookup: CDR1 KGHDR, CDR2 SFDVKD. J was trimmed by 1 base and V by 4 bases; bases with no gene match: 3. For the CDR3, the DNA is TGTGCCACCAGTGACCGGACAGGGGCCCAAGAGACCCAGTACTTC. Its translation is CATSDRTGAQETQYF.

This rearrangement joins TRBV28 to TRBJ2-3; TRBD2 agrees at 13 bases. V lost 5 bases to trimming and J lost 3 bases; unmatched junction nucleotides: 5. CDR1 MDHEN and CDR2 SYDVKM come from the germline V gene. The CDR3 sequence is 16 residues long. In DNA form, the CDR3 reads TGTGCCAGCAGTCGGACTAGCGGGAGCGTTACAGATACGCAGTATTTT. Translated: CASSRTSGSVTDTQYF.

This CDR3 reads CASSDTWTGDGYTF. The CDR3 DNA sequence: TGTGCCAGTAGCGATACCTGGACAGGGGATGGCTACACCTTC. The chain uses TRBV19 and TRBJ1-2, with 9 bases lining up with TRBD1. The germline gives CDR1 LNHDA, CDR2 SQIVND (reference sequence). Trimming cost V 6 bases and J 6 bases; bases outside gene matches: 8. CDR3 size: 14 residues.